Listed here are 27 T cell receptor beta chains from one sample, sequenced in a study of shared clonotypes between healthy human individuals (TCRdb year 2020). Library preparation employed the immunoSEQ multiplex PCR assay. The clones in this table, taken by TCRdb from immuneACCESS, are in-frame only. Not every clone is retained; where verified, under half of the shortfall comes from an unresolved V gene, and the cause of the rest is unknown. For this sample there are 950,000 to 1,100,000 clones; roughly 74% appear just once. Roughly 0.57% of the sample is taken by the ten largest. Material for sequencing was memory CD4+ T cells from PBMCs. Per the publication, the cell subset or site label means: CD45RA-negative fraction. The receptors were sampled from a man aged 18 to 29 in good health. Some clones in this sample may be carry-over from other donors' samples.

The chain joins TRBV5-1 to TRBJ2-1, with unresolved D. Germline V gene sequence: CDR1 SGHRS, CDR2 YFSETQ. V was trimmed by 2 bases and J by 4 bases, leaving 10 bases between them. This CDR3 has 14 residues. CDR3 sequence: CASSFRTAYNEQFF. DNA of the CDR3: TGCGCCAGCAGCTTCAGGACGGCTTACAATGAGCAGTTCTTC.

In regard to this clone: Other DNA variants within this sample encode the same CDR3. The chain couples TRBV9 to TRBJ2-7; 7 bases map to TRBD2. The germline V gene has CDR1 SGDLS and CDR2 YYNGEE. The CDR3 contains 14 residues. Losses at the gene ends were 3 bases for V and 4 bases for J; bases not matched to a gene: 7. The chain's CDR3 is CASSASGTTYEQYF. As DNA, the CDR3 is TGTGCCAGCAGCGCCTCCGGGACTACATACGAGCAGTACTTC. The full variable domain, in which reference TRBV9 and TRBJ2-7 provide the parts outside the CDR3, is DSGVTQTPKHLITATGQRVTLRCSPRSGDLSVYWYQQSLDQGLQFLIQYYNGEERAKGNILERFSAQQFPDLHSELNLSSLELGDSALYFCASSASGTTYEQYFGPGTRLTVT.

This clone was seen only a few times. V usage is TRBV6-6 and J usage is TRBJ2-3, with D hard to call. This CDR3 comprises 15 residues. Germline V gives CDR1 MNHNY, CDR2 SVGAGI (reference sequence). Trimming took 2 bases from V and 5 from J, leaving 14 bases between them. CDR3: CASSYARSSGDTQYF. For the CDR3, the DNA is TGTGCCAGCAGTTACGCCAGGTCGTCGGGAGATACGCAGTATTTT.

Only a few counts were recorded for this clone. The gene calls are TRBV12-5 and TRBJ2-1; 7 nucleotides agree with TRBD2. With 0 bases clipped from V and 15 bases from J, the junction kept 8 bases outside the gene matches. Looked up from germline, CDR1 is LGHNT and CDR2 is FRNRAP. The CDR3 has 13 residues. The CDR3 bases are TGTGCTAGTGGTTTGGTACTGAGCGGGGAAAGGTTCTTC. As protein: CASGLVLSGERFF.

This chain uses TRBV6-1 with TRBJ1-5, with a possible D match to TRBD1 (5 bases). CDR1 and CDR2 (germline): MNHNS, SASEGT. This CDR3 has 15 amino acids. V lost 0 bases, J lost 6 bases, and 12 bases lay in between. Here the CDR3 DNA reads TGTGCCAGCAGTGAAGCGGGCAGGGCGATTCAGCCCCAGCATTTT. It codes for CASSEAGRAIQPQHF.

This rearrangement joins TRBV5-1 to TRBJ1-5; D is perhaps TRBD1 (6 bases). This CDR3 has 15 amino acids. Deletions cut 0 bases from V and 2 bases from J, with 9 bases between. Per the germline V gene, CDR1 is SGHRS and CDR2 is YFSETQ. The CDR3 here is CASSLAGVGNQPQHF. DNA for the CDR3: TGCGCCAGCAGCTTGGCAGGGGTTGGCAATCAGCCCCAGCATTTT.

The chain has TRBV5-5 and TRBJ2-1; 14 nucleotides align to TRBD2. Germline CDR1 is SGHKS and CDR2 is YYEKEE (reference sequence). This CDR3 contains 16 residues. V lost 4 bases and J lost 8; bases outside the gene matches: 8. The CDR3 DNA reads as TGTGCCAGCAGCCCCAGAGGGACTAGCGGGAGCTATGAGCAGTTCTTC. It is translated as CASSPRGTSGSYEQFF.

The rearrangement links TRBV30 to TRBJ2-1; 10 nucleotides line up with TRBD1. The ends lost 3 bases at V and 8 bases at J; junction bases unmatched: 13. The CDR3 is 16 residues long. Germline values: CDR1 GTSNPN, CDR2 SVGIG (reference sequence). CDR3 loop: CAWRPRPGQGNDEQFF. The CDR3 DNA is TGTGCCTGGAGGCCCAGACCGGGACAGGGGAACGATGAGCAGTTCTTC. The full variable domain, rest sourced from reference TRBV30 and TRBJ2-1, is SQTIHQWPATLVQPVGSPLSLECTVEGTSNPNLYWYRQAAGRGLQLLFYSVGIGQISSEVPQNLSASRPQDRQFILSSKKLLLSDSGFYLCAWRPRPGQGNDEQFFGPGTRLTVL.

CDR3 amino acids: CASSPSPLASGRKYF. The CDR3 bases are TGTGCCAGCAGCCCGTCTCCCTTGGCTAGCGGGAGGAAGTACTTC. The chain employs TRBV7-8 and TRBJ2-7, with 11 positions matching TRBD2. Germline assignment: CDR1 SGHVS and CDR2 FQNEAQ. Trimming removed 5 bases from V and 11 bases from J; junction bases left unmatched: 14. This CDR3 has 15 residues.

The V gene is TRBV6-5, the J gene TRBJ2-1, with no clear D. The germline V and J ends were trimmed by 1 base and 9 bases, with 13 bases remaining between them. Germline V CDR1 and CDR2: MNHEY, SVGAGI. There are 14 residues in the CDR3. The CDR3 sequence: CASSYYAGYAEQFF. The CDR3, as DNA: TGTGCCAGCAGTTACTATGCCGGGTACGCTGAGCAGTTCTTC.

This clone has a handful of counts. The rearrangement joins TRBV7-2 to TRBJ1-2, with 7 bases lining up with TRBD1. Germline V gene lookup returns CDR1 SGHTA and CDR2 FQGNSA. The length of the CDR3 is 15 residues. J gave up 7 bases and V 2 bases, and 10 bases lay outside the gene matches. The CDR3 reads CASSLNDRATGGYTF. DNA of the CDR3: TGTGCCAGCAGCTTAAACGACAGGGCGACGGGTGGCTACACCTTC.

The chain carries TRBV28 and TRBJ2-2; D is perhaps TRBD2 (6 bases). The CDR3 length is 15 residues. CDR1 and CDR2 (germline): MDHEN, SYDVKM. V was clipped by 8 bases and J by 5 bases, with 18 bases between them. CDR3 sequence (DNA): TGTGCCAGCGGAGAGGACTACCCTACAACCGGGGAGCTGTTTTTT. The encoded protein is CASGEDYPTTGELFF.

This clone showed up just a few times. The CDR3 spells CASSWGLQSGELFF. The CDR3 region has the DNA TGTGCCAGCAGCTGGGGACTACAGTCGGGGGAGCTGTTTTTT. The chain employs TRBV5-4 and TRBJ2-2; 7 bases line up with TRBD2. Looked up from germline, CDR1 is SGHNT and CDR2 is YYREEE (reference sequence). The CDR3 loop spans 14 amino acids. V dropped 3 bases and J dropped 8; count of bases not matched to a gene: 7.

Points on this clone: The junction and the germline gene differ at one end; a read error may be behind it. Additional DNA sequences in this sample encode the identical CDR3. The V and J genes are TRBV5-4 and TRBJ2-5, with 11 nucleotides matching TRBD2. This CDR3 has 15 amino acids. The germline gives CDR1 SGHNT, CDR2 YYREEE (reference sequence). CDR3 sequence (DNA): TGCGCCAGCAGCAGTCTAGCGGGAGGTGGGGAGACCCAGTACTTC. Amino acid sequence: CASSSLAGGGETQYF.

This clone was seen at least ten times. This rearrangement joins TRBV5-1 to TRBJ2-2; D is undetermined. The CDR3 sequence is 16 residues long. The germline V gene has CDR1 SGHRS and CDR2 YFSETQ. Trimming shortened V by 0 bases and J by 5 bases, and 14 bases separated the two germline ends. The CDR3, as DNA: TGCGCCAGCAGCTTGGCCGGTGGTACGTGGACCGGGGAGCTGTTTTTT. Residues: CASSLAGGTWTGELFF.

J is TRBJ2-3 and V is TRBV4-3; 10 bases are a match to TRBD2. The CDR3 spans 16 residues. Trimming at V came to 0 bases and at J to 3 bases, leaving 3 bases not matched to a gene. Germline CDR1 is LGHNA and CDR2 is YSLEER. CDR3 loop: CASSQEAGGGTDTQYF. In DNA form, the CDR3 reads TGCGCCAGCAGCCAAGAAGCGGGAGGGGGGACAGATACGCAGTATTTT.

The V call is TRBV20-1, the J call TRBJ1-1, with D unresolved. The CDR3 length is 11 residues. The germline V gene has CDR1 DFQATT and CDR2 SNEGSKA (reference sequence). Between the trimmed V and J ends, which lost 6 bases and 5 bases, there was a span of 10 bases. The CDR3: CSAPLPTEAFF. As DNA, the CDR3 is TGCAGTGCCCCCCTCCCAACTGAAGCTTTCTTT.

The rearrangement links TRBV18 to TRBJ1-5; TRBD1 is a possible D gene (5 bases). Germline CDR1 is KGHSH and CDR2 is LQKENI. V was shortened by 8 bases and J by 0 bases, with 20 bases between the two germline ends. This CDR3 has 17 residues. CDR3 sequence (DNA): TGTGCCAGCCCCCGTAGGGGTCGTCTATATAGCAATCAGCCCCAGCATTTT. It codes for CASPRRGRLYSNQPQHF.

The gene calls are TRBV7-2 and TRBJ2-5; D might be TRBD1 (6 bases). Germline CDR1 is SGHTA and CDR2 is FQGNSA. The CDR3 sequence is 13 residues long. Trimming pared 5 bases from V and 7 bases from J, leaving 14 bases between. The CDR3 sequence: CASSARGSRTQYF. DNA for the CDR3: TGTGCCAGCAGCGCGAGGGGGTCGCGGACCCAGTACTTC.

The chain couples TRBV6-1 to TRBJ1-4, with TRBD1 as a possible D gene (6 bases). The length of the CDR3 is 15 residues. Germline-derived CDR1 and CDR2 are MNHNS and SASEGT. Trimming left V 5 bases short and J 8 bases short, with 18 bases between. DNA for the CDR3: TGTGCCAGCAGTAGTACAGGGCGCGTAGGGGAAAAACTGTTTTTT. It specifies CASSSTGRVGEKLFF.

The V call is TRBV9, the J call TRBJ2-5; 9 nucleotides agree with TRBD1. The CDR3 loop spans 14 amino acids. Germline CDR1 reads SGDLS; CDR2 reads YYNGEE. J was trimmed by 4 bases and V by 4 bases; bases with no gene match: 5. The CDR3 reads CASSYGQGIETQYF. CDR3 nucleotide sequence: TGTGCCAGCAGCTACGGACAGGGGATAGAGACCCAGTACTTC.

This clone was seen a few times. The genes are TRBV2 and TRBJ2-3, with a tentative D call TRBD1 (5 bases). The CDR3 is 15 residues long. Germline V gene data show CDR1 as SNHLY and CDR2 as FYNNEI. V was shortened by 2 bases and J by 11 bases, with 20 bases between the two germline ends. CDR3 bases: TGTGCCAGCAGTGAACTTGGTGTTATCAAAGGGGAGCAGTATTTT. Amino acid sequence: CASSELGVIKGEQYF.

As regards this clone: Other DNA sequences in the same sample also yield this CDR3. The chain is built from TRBV5-6 and TRBJ1-4, with TRBD1 identical over 9 bases. Trimming took 2 bases from V and 8 from J; bases not matched to a gene: 4. The CDR3 spans 14 residues. Germline V gene lookup returns CDR1 SGHDT and CDR2 YYEEEE. The CDR3 DNA reads TGTGCCAGCAGCTTACAGGGGGCGGGAGAAAAACTGTTTTTT. Translated: CASSLQGAGEKLFF.

The V and J genes are TRBV18 and TRBJ2-5, with 9 bases identical to TRBD1. The CDR3 loop spans 16 amino acids. CDR1 and CDR2 (germline): KGHSH, LQKENI. Unmatched junction bases numbered 12, after V lost 6 bases and J lost 4 bases. The CDR3 is CASSPTPGQGGETQYF. As DNA, the CDR3 is TGTGCCAGCTCTCCTACGCCGGGACAGGGAGGAGAGACCCAGTACTTC.

The chain carries TRBV5-1 and TRBJ2-7; D is ambiguous. CDR3 length equals 15 residues. V lost 5 bases and J 2 bases, leaving 17 bases between the germline ends. Germline V gene data show CDR1 as SGHRS and CDR2 as YFSETQ. The CDR3 DNA follows: TGCGCCAGCAGGCCAAGCCTAAGTGGCCCCTACGAGCAGTACTTC. It is translated as CASRPSLSGPYEQYF. The complete variable domain, with remaining parts taken from reference TRBV5-1 and TRBJ2-7, reads KAGVTQTPRYLIKTRGQQVTLSCSPISGHRSVSWYQQTPGQGLQFLFEYFSETQRNKGNFPGRFSGRQFSNSRSEMNVSTLELGDSALYLCASRPSLSGPYEQYFGPGTRLTVT.

The V call is TRBV28, the J call TRBJ2-7; 11 bases agree with TRBD2. The V segment lost 6 bases and the J segment 0 bases; nucleotides outside the gene matches: 4. CDR3 length: 15 residues. Germline V lookup: CDR1 MDHEN, CDR2 SYDVKM. This CDR3 reads CASSPTSGSSYEQYF. CDR3 coding DNA: TGTGCCAGCAGCCCCACTAGCGGGAGCTCCTACGAGCAGTACTTC. Based on the CDR3 plus reference TRBV28 and TRBJ2-7, the full variable domain is DVKVTQSSRYLVKRTGEKVFLECVQDMDHENMFWYRQDPGLGLRLIYFSYDVKMKEKGDIPEGYSVSREKKERFSLILESASTNQTSMYLCASSPTSGSSYEQYFGPGTRLTVT.

The chain joins TRBV5-1 to TRBJ1-1, with 9 bases lining up with TRBD1. This CDR3 spans 14 amino acids. Trimming cost V 4 bases and J 1 base; bases outside gene matches: 2. Germline CDR1 SGHRS, CDR2 YFSETQ. This CDR3 is CASSGQGSNTEAFF. In nucleotides, the CDR3 is TGCGCCAGCAGCGGACAGGGGTCGAACACTGAAGCTTTCTTT.